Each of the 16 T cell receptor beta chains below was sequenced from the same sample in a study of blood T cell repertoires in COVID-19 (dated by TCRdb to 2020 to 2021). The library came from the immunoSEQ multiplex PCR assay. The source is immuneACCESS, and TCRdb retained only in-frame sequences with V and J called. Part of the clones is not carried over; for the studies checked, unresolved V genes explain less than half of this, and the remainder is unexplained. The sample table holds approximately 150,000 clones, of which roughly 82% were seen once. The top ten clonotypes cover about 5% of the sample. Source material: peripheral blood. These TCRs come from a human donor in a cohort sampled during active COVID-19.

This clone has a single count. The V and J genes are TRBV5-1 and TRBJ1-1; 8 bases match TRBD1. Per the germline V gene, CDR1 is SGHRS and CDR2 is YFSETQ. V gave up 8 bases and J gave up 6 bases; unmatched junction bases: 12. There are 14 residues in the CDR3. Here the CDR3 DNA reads TGCGCCAGTGGTCCAATGACAGGGGTAGCTGAAGCTTTCTTT. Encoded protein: CASGPMTGVAEAFF.

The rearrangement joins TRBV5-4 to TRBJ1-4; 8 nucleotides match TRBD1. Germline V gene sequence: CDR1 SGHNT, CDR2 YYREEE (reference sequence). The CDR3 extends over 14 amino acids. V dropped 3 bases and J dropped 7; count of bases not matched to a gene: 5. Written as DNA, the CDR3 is TGTGCCAGCAGCTACGGACAGGGCGGTGAAAAACTGTTTTTT. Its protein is CASSYGQGGEKLFF.

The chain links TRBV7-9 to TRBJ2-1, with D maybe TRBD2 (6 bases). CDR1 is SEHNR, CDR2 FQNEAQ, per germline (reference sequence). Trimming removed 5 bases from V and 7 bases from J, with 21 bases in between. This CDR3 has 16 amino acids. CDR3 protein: CASSPSGLLFWNEQFF. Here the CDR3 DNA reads TGTGCCAGCAGCCCTTCGGGACTGCTATTTTGGAATGAGCAGTTCTTC.

CDR3 region: CASSLPGQNQPQHF. The DNA of the CDR3 is TGTGCCAGCAGCTTGCCGGGTCAAAATCAGCCCCAGCATTTT. This chain joins TRBV5-5 and TRBJ1-5; D remains ambiguous. Deletions cut 1 base from V and 4 bases from J, with 9 bases between. CDR1 and CDR2 (germline): SGHKS, YYEKEE (reference sequence). This CDR3 is 14 amino acids long. Complete variable domain (other parts from reference TRBV5-5 and TRBJ1-5): DAGVTQSPTHLIKTRGQQVTLRCSPISGHKSVSWYQQVLGQGPQFIFQYYEKEERGRGNFPDRFSARQFPNYSSELNVNALLLGDSALYLCASSLPGQNQPQHFGDGTRLSIL.

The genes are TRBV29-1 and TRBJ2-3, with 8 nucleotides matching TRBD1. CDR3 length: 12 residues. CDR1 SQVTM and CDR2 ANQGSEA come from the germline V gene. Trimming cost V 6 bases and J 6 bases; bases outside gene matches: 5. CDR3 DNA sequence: TGCAGCGTAAACCGGGACAGGGATACGCAGTATTTT. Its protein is CSVNRDRDTQYF.

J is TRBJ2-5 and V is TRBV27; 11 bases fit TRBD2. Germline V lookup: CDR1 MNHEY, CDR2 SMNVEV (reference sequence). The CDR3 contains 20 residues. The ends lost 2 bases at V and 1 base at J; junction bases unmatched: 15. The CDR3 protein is CASSLRGRERTSGRQETQYF. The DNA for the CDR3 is TGTGCCAGCAGTTTAAGGGGGCGCGAAAGGACTAGCGGGCGCCAAGAGACCCAGTACTTC.

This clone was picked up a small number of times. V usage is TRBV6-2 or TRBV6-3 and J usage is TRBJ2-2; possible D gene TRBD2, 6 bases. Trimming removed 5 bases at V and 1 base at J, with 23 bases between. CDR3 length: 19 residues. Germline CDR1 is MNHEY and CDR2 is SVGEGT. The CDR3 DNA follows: TGTGCCAGCAGTAGGGTGTTGGCGGGAAGAGGTTTGAACACCGGGGAGCTGTTTTTT. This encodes CASSRVLAGRGLNTGELFF.

The CDR3 region has the DNA TGTGCCACCAGTGGGGGGACAGGGGAAACGACAGATACGCAGTATTTT. Residues: CATSGGTGETTDTQYF. V is TRBV24-1 and J is TRBJ2-3; 10 nucleotides line up with TRBD1. The CDR3 runs to 16 residues. Per germline, CDR1 KGHDR and CDR2 SFDVKD. V lost 5 bases to trimming and J lost 3 bases; unmatched junction nucleotides: 7.

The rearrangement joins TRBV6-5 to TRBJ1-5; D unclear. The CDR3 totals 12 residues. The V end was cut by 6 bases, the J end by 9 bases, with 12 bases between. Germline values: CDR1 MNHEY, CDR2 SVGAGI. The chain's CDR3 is CASRDLPRPQHF. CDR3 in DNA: TGTGCCAGCAGAGATCTACCCCGGCCCCAGCATTTT.

The CDR3 protein is CASSRDRAMGYTF. CDR3 coding DNA: TGTGCCAGCAGTAGGGACAGGGCTATGGGCTACACCTTC. The chain is built from TRBV6-5 and TRBJ1-2; 9 positions agree with TRBD1. Germline CDR1 MNHEY, CDR2 SVGAGI. The CDR3 has 13 residues. With 5 bases clipped from V and 8 bases from J, the junction kept 6 bases outside the gene matches.

The CDR3 reads CASSQDTQREWNEQFF. For the CDR3, the DNA is TGTGCCAGCAGCCAAGATACCCAGCGGGAGTGGAATGAGCAGTTCTTC. The V and J genes are TRBV3-1 (or the pseudogene TRBV3-2) and TRBJ2-1; 8 nucleotides line up with TRBD2. The V gene's germline CDR1 is LGHDT and CDR2 YNNKEL (reference sequence). The CDR3 has 16 residues. Losses at the gene ends were 0 bases for V and 7 bases for J; bases not matched to a gene: 8.

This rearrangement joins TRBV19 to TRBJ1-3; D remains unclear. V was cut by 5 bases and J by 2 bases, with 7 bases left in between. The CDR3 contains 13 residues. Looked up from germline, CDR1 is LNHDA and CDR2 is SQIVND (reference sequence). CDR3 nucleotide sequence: TGTGCCAGTAGTTTAACACCTGGAAACACCATATATTTT. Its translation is CASSLTPGNTIYF.

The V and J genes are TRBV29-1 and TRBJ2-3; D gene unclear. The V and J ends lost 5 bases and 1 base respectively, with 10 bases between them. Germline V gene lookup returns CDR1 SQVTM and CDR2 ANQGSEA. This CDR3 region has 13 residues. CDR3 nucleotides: TGCAGCGTTACCGAAGGAGGCACAGATACGCAGTATTTT. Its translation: CSVTEGGTDTQYF.

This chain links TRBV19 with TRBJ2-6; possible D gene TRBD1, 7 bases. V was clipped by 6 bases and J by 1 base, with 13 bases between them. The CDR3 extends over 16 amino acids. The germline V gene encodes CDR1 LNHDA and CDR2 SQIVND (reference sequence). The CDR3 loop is CASSDPGGSGANVLTF. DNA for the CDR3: TGTGCCAGTAGCGATCCAGGGGGGTCTGGGGCCAACGTCCTGACTTTC.

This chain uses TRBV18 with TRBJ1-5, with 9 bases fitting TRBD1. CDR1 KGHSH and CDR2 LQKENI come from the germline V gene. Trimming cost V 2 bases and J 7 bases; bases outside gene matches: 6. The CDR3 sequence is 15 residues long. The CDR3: CASSPGTGLGQPQHF. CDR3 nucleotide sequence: TGTGCCAGCTCACCAGGGACAGGGCTGGGGCAGCCCCAGCATTTT.

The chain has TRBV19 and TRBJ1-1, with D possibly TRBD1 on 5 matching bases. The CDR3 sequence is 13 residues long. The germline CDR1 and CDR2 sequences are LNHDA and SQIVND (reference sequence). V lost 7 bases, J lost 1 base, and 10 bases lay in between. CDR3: CASTGRANTEAFF. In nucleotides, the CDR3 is TGTGCCAGTACAGGCAGGGCGAACACTGAAGCTTTCTTT.